This is a list of T cell receptor beta chains from one sample in a study of T cell responses to AZD1222 COVID-19 vaccine. Method: immunoSEQ multiplex PCR; TCRdb's copy keeps in-frame clones and lacks some. The sample has over 100,000 clones; about 89% are singletons. Sequencing used peripheral blood, obtained on day 0 of AZD1222 vaccination. These receptors were collected from an adult in good health. The CDR3 runs from the conserved cysteine through the conserved F or W. The D gene is left open where the match is weak. Clone size appears in some rows only: once, few, many, or a class for an expanded clone.

>NA|TRBJ2-3|few|TRBV29-1
TGCAGCGTTGAAGGCGGGGTTAGCACAGATACGCAGTATTTT
CSVEGGVSTDTQYF
>NA|TRBJ2-2|NA|TRBV4-2
TGTGCCAGCAGCCAAACGAACACCGGGGAGCTGTTTTTT
CASSQTNTGELFF
>NA|TRBJ2-7|once|TRBV20-1
TGCAGTGCTAGTAAAAGGCTTAGCGGTGACGAGCAGTACTTC
CSASKRLSGDEQYF
>TRBD2|TRBJ2-1|large|TRBV12-5
TGTGCTAGTGGACCCCTGGCGGGGGCCTACAATGAGCAGTTCTTC
CASGPLAGAYNEQFF
>NA|TRBJ1-6|once|TRBV10-3
TGTGCCATCAGTGAGGAACAGGCGGGGAATAATTCACCCCTCCACTTT
CAISEEQAGNNSPLHF
>NA|TRBJ2-5|NA|TRBV5-1
TGCGCCAGCAGCTTTTCGAAAGGCGGAGGAGAGACCCAGTACTTC
CASSFSKGGGETQYF
>NA|TRBJ1-2|NA|TRBV1
TGCACCAGCAGTTACAAGGGGTGGAAGTGCTATGGCTACACCTTC
CTSSYKGWKCYGYTF
>NA|TRBJ2-7|NA|TRBV30
TGTGCCTGGAGTAGGGACCTCTACGAGCAGTACTTC
CAWSRDLYEQYF
>TRBD2|TRBJ2-3|NA|TRBV3-1/TRBV3-2
TGTGCCAGCAGTCGGAGGACTAGCGGGGGGCACTACACAGATACGCAGTATTTT
CASSRRTSGGHYTDTQYF
>TRBD1|TRBJ2-2|NA|TRBV4-2
TGTGCCAGCAGCCAAGATCGCGTACAGGGGTACACCGGGGAGCTGTTTTTT
CASSQDRVQGYTGELFF
>NA|TRBJ1-1|NA|TRBV6-1
TGTGCCAGCAGTGAGCTACGGGTTTCCACTGAAGCTTTCTTT
CASSELRVSTEAFF
>NA|TRBJ2-7|NA|TRBV5-6
TGTGCCAGCAGCTTGGGACTTTACGAGCAGTACTTC
CASSLGLYEQYF
>TRBD1|TRBJ1-2|NA|TRBV11-1
TGTGCCAGCAGCGGACGACAGGGGGTAAATGGCTACACCTTC
CASSGRQGVNGYTF
>NA|TRBJ1-3|few|TRBV30
TGTGCCTGGAGTCCTCCCCGACAGGTCTCTGGAAACACCATATATTTT
CAWSPPRQVSGNTIYF
>NA|TRBJ1-3|NA|TRBV7-2
TGTGCCAGCAGCTTAGCGCGGTCCAGGGCGAAGACTGGAAACACCATATATTTT
CASSLARSRAKTGNTIYF
>NA|TRBJ1-2|NA|TRBV7-9
TGTGCCAGCACAGGATCCCACTATGGCTACACCTTC
CASTGSHYGYTF
>TRBD1|TRBJ1-2|NA|TRBV7-2
TGTGCCAGCAGCCCATCCGGGACAGGGGGAGGCTACACCTTC
CASSPSGTGGGYTF
>TRBD1|TRBJ1-2|NA|TRBV19
TGTGCCAGTAGTATTGGGGGACAGGGGCGCTATGGCTACACCTTC
CASSIGGQGRYGYTF
>NA|TRBJ2-7|NA|TRBV27
TGTGCCAGCAGTCAGGCCCCTAAGCAGGTCTACGAGCAGTACTTC
CASSQAPKQVYEQYF
>NA|TRBJ2-2|NA|TRBV7-8
TGTGCCAGCAGCTCAGTAACCGGGGAGCTGTTTTTT
CASSSVTGELFF
>TRBD1|TRBJ1-1|NA|TRBV10-3
TGTGCCATCTCTGAGTATCGGACAGGAAGAACTGAAGCTTTCTTT
CAISEYRTGRTEAFF